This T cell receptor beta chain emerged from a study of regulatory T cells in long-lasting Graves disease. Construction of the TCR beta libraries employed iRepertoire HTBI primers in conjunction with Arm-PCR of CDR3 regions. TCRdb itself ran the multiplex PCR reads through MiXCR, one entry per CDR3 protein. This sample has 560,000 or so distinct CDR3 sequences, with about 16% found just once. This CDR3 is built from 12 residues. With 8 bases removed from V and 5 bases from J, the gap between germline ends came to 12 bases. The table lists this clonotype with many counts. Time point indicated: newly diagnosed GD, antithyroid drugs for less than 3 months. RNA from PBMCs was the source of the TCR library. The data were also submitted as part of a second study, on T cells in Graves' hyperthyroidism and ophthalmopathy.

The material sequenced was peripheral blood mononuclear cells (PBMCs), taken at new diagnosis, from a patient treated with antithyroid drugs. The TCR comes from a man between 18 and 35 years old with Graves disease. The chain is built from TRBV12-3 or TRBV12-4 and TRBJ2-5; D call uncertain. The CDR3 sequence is CASSGPRETQYF. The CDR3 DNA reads TGTGCCAGCTCGGGCCCGCGTGAGACCCAGTACTTC.